These 13 T cell receptor beta chains originate from one sample sequenced in a study of cytomegalovirus exposure and HLA in healthy donors. PCR amplification relied on 60 Vbeta primers (plus 13 Jbeta primers). Produced via immunoSEQ multiplex PCR; TCRdb's table is partial and in-frame only. The sample shows roughly 150,000 clones, 85% of them seen only once. The sample taken for sequencing was PBMCs. The origin of the receptors is a boy between 2 and 15 years old in good health and CMV-seronegative.

The chain recombines TRBV20-1 with TRBJ1-2; 8 nucleotides align to TRBD1. The CDR3 spans 11 residues. The V gene end was trimmed by 7 bases and the J gene end by 3 bases; junction bases not matched to a gene: 1. Germline V gives CDR1 DFQATT, CDR2 SNEGSKA (reference sequence). The CDR3 DNA reads TGCAGTGGGGACAGGTACTATGGCTACACCTTC. Its protein is CSGDRYYGYTF.

This chain connects TRBV27 to TRBJ1-2, with TRBD1 matching 8 bases. The germline gives CDR1 MNHEY, CDR2 SMNVEV (reference sequence). This CDR3 contains 16 residues. V shed 4 bases and J 4 bases; nucleotides not matched to a gene: 11. CDR3 sequence (DNA): TGTGCCAGCAGTTCCCGGACAGGGAGTTGGACCTATGGCTACACCTTC. This encodes CASSSRTGSWTYGYTF.

The chain couples TRBV9 to TRBJ1-5; D ambiguous. This CDR3 has 16 amino acids. The V gene lost 2 bases and the J gene lost 0 bases, with 12 bases spanning the gap. Germline V lookup: CDR1 SGDLS, CDR2 YYNGEE. CDR3 amino acids: CASSVGSGVSNQPQHF. CDR3 sequence (DNA): TGTGCCAGCAGCGTTGGATCCGGGGTTAGCAATCAGCCCCAGCATTTT.

This clone was counted between two and nine times. V and J are TRBV15 and TRBJ1-2; 7 nucleotides agree with TRBD1. The V gene end was trimmed by 3 bases and the J gene end by 6 bases; junction bases not matched to a gene: 7. CDR3 size: 14 residues. The germline CDR1 and CDR2 sequences are LNHNV and YYDKDF (reference sequence). The CDR3, as DNA: TGTGCCACCAGCAGGGTGGAGGGGGCGCATGGCTACACCTTC. Its protein product is CATSRVEGAHGYTF.

This clone showed up just a few times. This chain links TRBV19 with TRBJ2-7, with TRBD1 as a possible D gene (6 bases). Germline assignment: CDR1 LNHDA and CDR2 SQIVND (reference sequence). The V end lost 1 base, the J end lost 6 bases, and 16 bases lay between the germline ends. CDR3 length equals 15 residues. The CDR3 coding sequence is TGTGCCAGTAGTATAGCTTTGGACAGCGGCATCGAGCAGTACTTC. This encodes CASSIALDSGIEQYF.

The CDR3 sequence is CASSVDVTGGLNTEAFF. For the CDR3, the DNA is TGTGCCAGCAGCGTAGACGTCACAGGGGGCCTGAACACTGAAGCTTTCTTT. This chain uses TRBV9 with TRBJ1-1, with 9 bases fitting TRBD1. Germline V gene sequence: CDR1 SGDLS, CDR2 YYNGEE. After removal of 0 bases from V and 0 bases from J, the junction contained 6 bases not matched to a gene. This CDR3 is 17 amino acids long.

This clone was counted a few times. This chain joins TRBV27 and TRBJ1-4, with D possibly matching TRBD1 (5 bases). V lost 1 base and J 7 bases, leaving 13 bases between the germline ends. The CDR3 runs 15 residues. Germline-derived CDR1 and CDR2 are MNHEY and SMNVEV (reference sequence). In DNA, the CDR3 is TGTGCCAGCAGTTTATGGGCGCAGGGACTTGAAAAACTGTTTTTT. It encodes CASSLWAQGLEKLFF.

The V gene is TRBV7-7, the J gene TRBJ2-5; 8 nucleotides agree with TRBD1. The germline gives CDR1 SSHAT, CDR2 FNYEAQ (reference sequence). The CDR3 is 14 amino acids. With 3 bases clipped from V and 5 bases from J, the junction kept 5 bases outside the gene matches. CDR3 sequence: CASSLDRDGETQYF. For the CDR3, the DNA is TGTGCCAGCAGCTTGGACAGGGATGGGGAGACCCAGTACTTC. Full variable domain (missing parts from reference TRBV7-7 and TRBJ2-5): GAGVSQSPRYKVTKRGQDVTLRCDPISSHATLYWYQQALGQGPEFLTYFNYEAQPDKSGLPSDRFSAERPEGSISTLTIQRTEQRDSAMYRCASSLDRDGETQYFGPGTRLLVL.

This clone was counted a single time. The chain employs TRBV5-1 and TRBJ2-5, with 7 bases fitting TRBD2. This CDR3 spans 16 amino acids. Germline-derived CDR1 and CDR2 are SGHRS and YFSETQ. Trimming removed 0 bases from V and 3 bases from J; junction bases left unmatched: 8. The CDR3 spells CASSLGAGRLEETQYF. The CDR3 DNA reads TGCGCCAGCAGCTTGGGGGCCGGGAGGTTAGAAGAGACCCAGTACTTC.

The chain uses TRBV19 and TRBJ1-5; D is unresolved. Trimming pared 3 bases from V and 11 bases from J, leaving 14 bases between. The V gene's germline CDR1 is LNHDA and CDR2 SQIVND (reference sequence). The CDR3 sequence is 13 residues long. CDR3 sequence reads: CASSILSLGAQHF. DNA of the CDR3: TGTGCCAGTAGTATTTTGTCCCTCGGGGCCCAGCATTTT.

The rearrangement uses TRBV28 and TRBJ1-1, with D possibly being TRBD1 (5 bases). Looked up from germline, CDR1 is MDHEN and CDR2 is SYDVKM. The CDR3 is 16 residues long. Trimming stripped 3 bases from V and 0 bases from J, with 14 bases between. The CDR3 region has the DNA TGTGCCAGCAGTTTCAGCTACAGGATCATGAACACTGAAGCTTTCTTT. Translated, it gives CASSFSYRIMNTEAFF.

The rearrangement links TRBV27 to TRBJ2-7; TRBD2 matches 7 bases. Germline V gene sequence: CDR1 MNHEY, CDR2 SMNVEV (reference sequence). V shed 5 bases and J 3 bases; nucleotides not matched to a gene: 4. The CDR3 is made up of 13 amino acids. CDR3 region: CASSIAGRYEQYF. The CDR3 DNA follows: TGTGCCAGCAGTATAGCGGGCCGCTACGAGCAGTACTTC.

This clone was recorded only once. The V and J genes are TRBV28 and TRBJ2-2; tentatively, D is TRBD2 (5 bases). Germline V gives CDR1 MDHEN, CDR2 SYDVKM. V was cut by 4 bases and J by 1 base, with 13 bases left in between. CDR3 size: 16 residues. CDR3 sequence: CASSSGTGENTGELFF. DNA of the CDR3: TGTGCCAGCAGTTCAGGAACCGGGGAGAACACCGGGGAGCTGTTTTTT.